Given below is one T cell receptor (beta chain) in context. The data belong to a study of blood T cell repertoires in COVID-19. The wider study: Samples taken during acute and convalescent COVID-19 were collected in the United States, Italy and Spain. Sources were T cells, B-cell-depleted T cells, or PBMCs; the material itself was cDNA or gDNA.

V lost 3 bases and J lost 1, with 10 bases in between. There are 15 residues in the CDR3. In the original analysis: By means of reference gene primer amplification, nucleated cell counts were estimated. Libraries were prepared by immunoSEQ multiplex PCR; TCRdb keeps only in-frame clonotypes and omits some of them. V, J and clone size reflect that table, while D and trimming were determined from the DNA. Among 130,000 or so clones listed, roughly 80% were seen once. This TCR came from a human donor in a cohort sampled during active COVID-19. Sequenced: peripheral blood. The chain couples TRBV5-3 to TRBJ2-2; D possibly corresponds to TRBD2 (6 bases). TRBV5-3 is an ORF, with its function uncertain. This CDR3 is CARSYRDWNTGELFF. CDR3 bases: TGTGCCAGAAGCTACCGGGACTGGAACACCGGGGAGCTGTTTTTT.